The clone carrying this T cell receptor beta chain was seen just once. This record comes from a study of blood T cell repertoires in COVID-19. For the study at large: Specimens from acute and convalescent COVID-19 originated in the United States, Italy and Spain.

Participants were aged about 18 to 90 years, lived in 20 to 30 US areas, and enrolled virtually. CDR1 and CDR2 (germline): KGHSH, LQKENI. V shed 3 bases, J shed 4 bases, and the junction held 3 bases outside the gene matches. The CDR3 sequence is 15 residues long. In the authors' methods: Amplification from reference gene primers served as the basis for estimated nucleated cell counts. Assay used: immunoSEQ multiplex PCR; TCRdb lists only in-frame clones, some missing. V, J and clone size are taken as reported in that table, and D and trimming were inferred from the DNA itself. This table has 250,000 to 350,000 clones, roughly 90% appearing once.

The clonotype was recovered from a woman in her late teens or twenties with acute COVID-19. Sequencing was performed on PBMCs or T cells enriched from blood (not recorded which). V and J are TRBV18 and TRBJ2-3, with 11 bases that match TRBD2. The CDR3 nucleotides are TGTGCCAGCTCACCTTTAGCGGGAGGGGCAGATACGCAGTATTTT. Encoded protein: CASSPLAGGADTQYF.